The 17 T cell receptor beta chains below all came from one sample that was sequenced in a study of PD-L1 blockade in urothelial cancer. Sequencing was performed with immunoSEQ multiplex PCR; in TCRdb, only in-frame clones are kept and a portion is missing. Here the sample spans roughly 77,000 clones, around 84% being singletons. The time point denotes: pretreatment peripheral blood. The source was PBMCs, collected around atezolizumab (anti-PD-L1) treatment. The source of these receptors is a woman in her sixties or seventies with urothelial cancer.

The chain joins TRBV5-1 to TRBJ1-2; 8 nucleotides match TRBD1. V shed 4 bases, J shed 5 bases, and the junction held 7 bases outside the gene matches. The germline V gene encodes CDR1 SGHRS and CDR2 YFSETQ. The CDR3 spans 14 residues. The CDR3 spells CASSLSGQDYGYTF. DNA of the CDR3: TGCGCCAGCAGCCTATCGGGACAGGATTATGGCTACACCTTC.

The V and J genes are TRBV4-2 and TRBJ2-2; 7 positions agree with TRBD1. J lost 3 bases, V lost 2 bases, and 15 bases had no gene match. This CDR3 has 19 amino acids. Germline CDR1 LGHNA, CDR2 YNFKEQ. The CDR3 protein is CASSQRGTGVIADTGELFF. In DNA form, the CDR3 reads TGTGCCAGCAGCCAAAGAGGCACAGGGGTAATCGCGGACACCGGGGAGCTGTTTTTT.

J is TRBJ2-3 and V is TRBV18, with 15 bases identical to TRBD2. This CDR3 spans 16 amino acids. The V gene end was trimmed by 3 bases and the J gene end by 5 bases; junction bases not matched to a gene: 3. Germline V gene sequence: CDR1 KGHSH, CDR2 LQKENI. The CDR3 DNA follows: TGTGCCAGCTCACCGGGACTAGCGGGAGGAGAAGATACGCAGTATTTT. Its translation is CASSPGLAGGEDTQYF.

This sequence joins TRBV7-3 and TRBJ2-2, with D possibly being TRBD1 (6 bases). Germline CDR1 is SGHTA and CDR2 is FQGTGA. There are 14 residues in the CDR3. V gave up 5 bases and J gave up 3 bases, with 10 bases separating them. The DNA of the CDR3 is TGTGCCAGCAGCAGGGACACAGACACCGGGGAGCTGTTTTTT. Its translation is CASSRDTDTGELFF.

CDR3 sequence (DNA): TGTGCCAGCAGTTACTCCCCGCGGGAGCGGACCGGGGAGCTGTTTTTT. Translated: CASSYSPRERTGELFF. The genes are TRBV6-6 and TRBJ2-2; TRBD2 aligns across 7 bases. The ends lost 0 bases at V and 5 bases at J; junction bases unmatched: 6. CDR1 is MNHNY, CDR2 SVGAGI, per germline (reference sequence). The CDR3 sequence is 16 residues long.

V usage is TRBV9 and J usage is TRBJ2-6; the D gene is possibly TRBD1 (6 bases). CDR1 is SGDLS and CDR2 is YYNGEE in the germline V gene. Trimming stripped 4 bases from V and 1 base from J, with 15 bases between. The CDR3 length is 17 residues. The CDR3: CASSIRTVHSGANVLTF. CDR3 in DNA: TGTGCCAGCAGCATCCGGACAGTACATTCTGGGGCCAACGTCCTGACTTTC.

V is TRBV5-4 and J is TRBJ2-7; D possibly corresponds to TRBD2 (6 bases). The V and J ends lost 0 bases and 5 bases respectively, with 9 bases between them. Germline V gives CDR1 SGHNT, CDR2 YYREEE (reference sequence). This CDR3 has 13 amino acids. CDR3 in amino acids: CASSLAPGDEQYF. CDR3 sequence (DNA): TGTGCCAGCAGCTTGGCCCCGGGGGACGAGCAGTACTTC.

Here the CDR3 DNA reads TGTGCCAGCAGAGCAGGACACAATCAGCCCCAGCATTTT. Residues: CASRAGHNQPQHF. The chain joins TRBV25-1 to TRBJ1-5; TRBD1 might be the D (5 bases). Trimming took off 6 bases at V and 3 bases at J, with 9 bases between the two ends. The CDR3 length is 13 residues. Per the germline V gene, CDR1 is MGHDK and CDR2 is SYGVNS. Full variable domain (missing parts from reference TRBV25-1 and TRBJ1-5): EADIYQTPRYLVIGTGKKITLECSQTMGHDKMYWYQQDPGMELHLIHYSYGVNSTEKGDLSSESTVSRIRTEHFPLTLESARPSHTSQYLCASRAGHNQPQHFGDGTRLSIL.

This rearrangement joins TRBV5-8 to TRBJ1-6; D possibly corresponds to TRBD1 (6 bases). The germline V and J ends were trimmed by 1 base and 7 bases, with 6 bases remaining between them. CDR1 SGHTS and CDR2 YDEGEE come from the germline V gene. CDR3 length equals 13 residues. This CDR3 is CASSLTGNSPLHF. CDR3 in DNA: TGTGCCAGCAGCTTGACAGGGAATTCACCCCTCCACTTT.

This clone has just a few counts. V usage is TRBV7-7 and J usage is TRBJ2-3; D is uncertain. The CDR3 spans 14 residues. Trimming stripped 1 base from V and 0 bases from J, with 5 bases between. From germline, CDR1 is SSHAT and CDR2 FNYEAQ (reference sequence). The CDR3 loop reads CASSLGASTDTQYF. As DNA, the CDR3 is TGTGCCAGCAGCTTAGGAGCTAGCACAGATACGCAGTATTTT.

The chain couples TRBV18 to TRBJ1-5, with 8 bases matching TRBD1. V gave up 2 bases and J gave up 1 base; unmatched junction bases: 13. CDR3 length equals 19 residues. CDR1 and CDR2 (germline): KGHSH, LQKENI. This chain's CDR3 is CASSPKDRAIVGSNQPQHF. CDR3 sequence (DNA): TGTGCCAGCTCACCAAAGGACAGGGCCATTGTCGGGAGCAATCAGCCCCAGCATTTT.

The chain links TRBV5-8 to TRBJ2-7, with 7 positions matching TRBD1. Germline V CDR1 and CDR2: SGHTS, YDEGEE. Unmatched junction bases numbered 13, after V lost 0 bases and J lost 4 bases. The CDR3 is 17 residues long. In nucleotides, the CDR3 is TGTGCCAGCAGCTTGGGAGGGGGCCTTCTCCAGAAGTACGAGCAGTACTTC. Translated: CASSLGGGLLQKYEQYF.

The chain is built from TRBV18 and TRBJ2-5; TRBD1 matches at 8 bases. The CDR3 has 20 amino acids. V shed 5 bases and J 5 bases; nucleotides not matched to a gene: 25. The germline V gene encodes CDR1 KGHSH and CDR2 LQKENI. The CDR3 sequence is CASSAQTTQTGTGAPETQYF. The CDR3 DNA follows: TGTGCCAGCTCAGCCCAGACGACACAAACCGGGACAGGAGCCCCGGAGACCCAGTACTTC.

V gene TRBV9 combines with J gene TRBJ2-3; 7 nucleotides align to TRBD1. V shed 3 bases, J shed 2 bases, and the junction held 6 bases outside the gene matches. The CDR3 totals 15 residues. CDR1 SGDLS and CDR2 YYNGEE come from the germline V gene. The CDR3 reads CASSGGTVLTDTQYF. The CDR3 nucleotides are TGTGCCAGCAGCGGGGGGACAGTTCTCACAGATACGCAGTATTTT. The full variable domain, in which reference TRBV9 and TRBJ2-3 provide the parts outside the CDR3, is DSGVTQTPKHLITATGQRVTLRCSPRSGDLSVYWYQQSLDQGLQFLIQYYNGEERAKGNILERFSAQQFPDLHSELNLSSLELGDSALYFCASSGGTVLTDTQYFGPGTRLTVL.

This clone was seen only a few times. The rearrangement uses TRBV19 and TRBJ2-3; the D gene is possibly TRBD2 (6 bases). This CDR3 contains 15 residues. Germline values: CDR1 LNHDA, CDR2 SQIVND (reference sequence). Trimming shortened V by 3 bases and J by 0 bases, and 10 bases separated the two germline ends. In nucleotides, the CDR3 is TGTGCCAGTAGTATTTCCGGGACTAGCACAGATACGCAGTATTTT. Encoded protein: CASSISGTSTDTQYF.

The chain employs TRBV19 and TRBJ1-1; no clear D gene. Germline loops: CDR1 LNHDA, CDR2 SQIVND (reference sequence). This CDR3 has 14 amino acids. V gave up 7 bases and J gave up 0 bases, with 12 bases separating them. For the CDR3, the DNA is TGTGCCAGTACTAAAGGTGACATGAACACTGAAGCTTTCTTT. This encodes CASTKGDMNTEAFF.

This clone was counted at least ten times. This chain joins TRBV18 and TRBJ2-2; maybe TRBD1 (6 bases). The CDR3 sequence is 16 residues long. Between the trimmed V and J ends, which lost 4 bases and 6 bases, there was a span of 18 bases. Germline V gives CDR1 KGHSH, CDR2 LQKENI. DNA for the CDR3: TGTGCCAGCTCACTTTCCCAGGACAGCTCGGCCGGGGAGCTGTTTTTT. This sequence encodes CASSLSQDSSAGELFF.